This T cell receptor (beta chain) originates from a study of cytomegalovirus exposure and HLA in healthy donors. The study's findings and limits: Later analysis identified a missense DCLRE1C variant that was linked to TCR beta V- and J-gene trimming.

With 60 Vbeta and 13 Jbeta primers, the PCR was carried out. Profiling relied on immunoSEQ multiplex PCR, and the TCRdb table lists in-frame clones only, not all of them. The data show approximately 300,000 clones, 84% seen once. This clone was counted a single time. The antigen is unknown. Germline assignment: CDR1 SGHRS and CDR2 YFSETQ. Trimming removed 0 bases from V and 7 bases from J, with 10 bases in between. This CDR3 is built from 13 residues. The chain uses TRBV5-1 and TRBJ1-1; no clear D. The clonotype comes from a woman in her thirties or forties in good health and CMV-seropositive. Source material: PBMCs. CDR3 residues: CASSLGLYGEAFF. The CDR3 nucleotides are TGCGCCAGCAGCTTGGGTTTGTACGGTGAAGCTTTCTTT.